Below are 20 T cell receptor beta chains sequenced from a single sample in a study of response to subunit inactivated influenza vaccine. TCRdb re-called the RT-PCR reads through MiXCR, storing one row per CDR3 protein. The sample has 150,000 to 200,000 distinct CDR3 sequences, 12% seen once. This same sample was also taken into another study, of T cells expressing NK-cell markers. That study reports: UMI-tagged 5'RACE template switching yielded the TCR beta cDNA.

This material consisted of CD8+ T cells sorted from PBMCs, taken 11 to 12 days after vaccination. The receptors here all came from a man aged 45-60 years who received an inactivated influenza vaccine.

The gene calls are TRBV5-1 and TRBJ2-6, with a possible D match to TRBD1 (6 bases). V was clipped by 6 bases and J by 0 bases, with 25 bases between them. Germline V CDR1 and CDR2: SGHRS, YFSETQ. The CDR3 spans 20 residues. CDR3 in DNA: TGCGCCAGCAAACCATCACCGCAGGCCTGGGACAACTCTGGGGCCAACGTCCTGACTTTC. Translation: CASKPSPQAWDNSGANVLTF. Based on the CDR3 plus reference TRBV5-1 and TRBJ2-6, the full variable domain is KAGVTQTPRYLIKTRGQQVTLSCSPISGHRSVSWYQQTPGQGLQFLFEYFSETQRNKGNFPGRFSGRQFSNSRSEMNVSTLELGDSALYLCASKPSPQAWDNSGANVLTFGAGSRLTVL.

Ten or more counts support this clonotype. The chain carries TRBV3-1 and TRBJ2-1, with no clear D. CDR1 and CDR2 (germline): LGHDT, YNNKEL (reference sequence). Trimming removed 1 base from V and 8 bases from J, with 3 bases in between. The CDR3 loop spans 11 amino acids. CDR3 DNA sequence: TGTGCCAGCAGCCAAGCACATGAGCAGTTCTTC. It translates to CASSQAHEQFF.

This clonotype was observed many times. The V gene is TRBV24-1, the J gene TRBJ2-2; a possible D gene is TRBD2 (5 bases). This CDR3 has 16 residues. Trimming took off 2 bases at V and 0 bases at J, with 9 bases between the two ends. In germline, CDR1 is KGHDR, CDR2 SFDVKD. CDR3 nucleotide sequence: TGTGCCACCAGTGATTACGGGGTCTCGAACACCGGGGAGCTGTTTTTT. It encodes CATSDYGVSNTGELFF.

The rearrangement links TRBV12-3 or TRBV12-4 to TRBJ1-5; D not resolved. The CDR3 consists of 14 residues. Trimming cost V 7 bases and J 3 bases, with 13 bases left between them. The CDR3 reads CASTLDGYNQPQHF. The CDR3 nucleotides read TGTGCCAGCACTCTGGATGGATACAATCAGCCCCAGCATTTT.

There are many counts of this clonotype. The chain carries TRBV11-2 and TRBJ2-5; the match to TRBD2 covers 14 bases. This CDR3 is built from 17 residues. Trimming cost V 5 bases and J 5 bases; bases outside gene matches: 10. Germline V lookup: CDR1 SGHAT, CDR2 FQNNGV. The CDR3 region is CASSLSRLAGGPETQYF. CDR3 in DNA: TGTGCCAGCAGCCTTAGCCGACTAGCGGGGGGGCCTGAGACCCAGTACTTC.

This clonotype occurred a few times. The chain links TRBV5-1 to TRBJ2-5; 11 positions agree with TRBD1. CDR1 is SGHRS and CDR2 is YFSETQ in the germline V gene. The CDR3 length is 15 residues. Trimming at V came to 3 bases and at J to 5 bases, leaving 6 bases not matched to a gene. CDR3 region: CASSWTGGGQETQYF. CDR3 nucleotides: TGCGCCAGCAGCTGGACAGGGGGCGGACAGGAGACCCAGTACTTC.

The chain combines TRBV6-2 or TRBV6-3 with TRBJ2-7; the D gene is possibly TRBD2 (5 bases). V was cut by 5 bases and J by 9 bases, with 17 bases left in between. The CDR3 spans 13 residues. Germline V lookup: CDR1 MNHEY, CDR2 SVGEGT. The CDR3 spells CASSPWTPRGQYF. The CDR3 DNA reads TGTGCCAGCAGTCCCTGGACTCCCCGCGGGCAGTACTTC.

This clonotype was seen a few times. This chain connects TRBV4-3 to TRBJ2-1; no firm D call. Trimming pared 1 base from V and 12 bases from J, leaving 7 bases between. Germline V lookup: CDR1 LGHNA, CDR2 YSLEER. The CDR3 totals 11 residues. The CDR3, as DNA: TGCGCCAGCAGCCAAGGTGACTCGCAGTTCTTC. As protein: CASSQGDSQFF.

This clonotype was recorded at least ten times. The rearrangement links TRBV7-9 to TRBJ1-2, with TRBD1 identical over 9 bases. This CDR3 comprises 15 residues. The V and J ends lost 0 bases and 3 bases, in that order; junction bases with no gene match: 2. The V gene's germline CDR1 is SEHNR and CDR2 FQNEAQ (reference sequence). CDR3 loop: CASSLARQGDYGYTF. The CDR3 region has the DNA TGTGCCAGCAGCTTAGCCCGACAGGGGGACTATGGCTACACCTTC. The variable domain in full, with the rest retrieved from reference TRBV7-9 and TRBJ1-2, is DTGVSQNPRHKITKRGQNVTFRCDPISEHNRLYWYRQTLGQGPEFLTYFQNEAQLEKSRLLSDRFSAERPKGSFSTLEIQRTEQGDSAMYLCASSLARQGDYGYTFGSGTRLTVV.

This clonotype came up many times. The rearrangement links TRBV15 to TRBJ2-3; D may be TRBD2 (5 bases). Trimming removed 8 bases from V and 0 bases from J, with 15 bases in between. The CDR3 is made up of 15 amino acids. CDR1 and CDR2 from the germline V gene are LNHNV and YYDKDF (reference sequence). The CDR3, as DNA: TGTGCCACCGCGGAAAAGCGGAGTAGCACAGATACGCAGTATTTT. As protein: CATAEKRSSTDTQYF.

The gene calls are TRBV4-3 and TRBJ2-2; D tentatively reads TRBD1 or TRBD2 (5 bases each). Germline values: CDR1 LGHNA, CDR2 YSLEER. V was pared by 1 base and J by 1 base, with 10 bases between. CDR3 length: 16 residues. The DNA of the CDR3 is TGCGCCAGCAGCCAAGTCCGAGGGGAGAACACCGGGGAGCTGTTTTTT. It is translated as CASSQVRGENTGELFF.

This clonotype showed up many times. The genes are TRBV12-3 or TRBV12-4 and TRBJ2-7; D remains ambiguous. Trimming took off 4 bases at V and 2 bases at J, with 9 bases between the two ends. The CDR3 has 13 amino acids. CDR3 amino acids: CASSYVRTYEQYF. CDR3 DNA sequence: TGTGCCAGCAGTTACGTCCGAACCTACGAGCAGTACTTC.

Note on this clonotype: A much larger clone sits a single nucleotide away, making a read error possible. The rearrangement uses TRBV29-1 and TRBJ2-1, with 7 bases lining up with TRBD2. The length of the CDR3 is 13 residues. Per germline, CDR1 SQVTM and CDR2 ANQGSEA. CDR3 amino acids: CSVDGGSLYEQSF. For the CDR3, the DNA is TGCAGCGTTGACGGCGGGAGTTTATATGAGCAGTCCTTC.

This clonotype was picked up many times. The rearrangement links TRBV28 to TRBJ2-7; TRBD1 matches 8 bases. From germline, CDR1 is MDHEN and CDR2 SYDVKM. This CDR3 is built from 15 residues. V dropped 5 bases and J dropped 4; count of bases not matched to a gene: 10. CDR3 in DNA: TGTGCCAGCAGTCTTGGACAGGGTGGATTGTACGAGCAGTACTTC. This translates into CASSLGQGGLYEQYF.

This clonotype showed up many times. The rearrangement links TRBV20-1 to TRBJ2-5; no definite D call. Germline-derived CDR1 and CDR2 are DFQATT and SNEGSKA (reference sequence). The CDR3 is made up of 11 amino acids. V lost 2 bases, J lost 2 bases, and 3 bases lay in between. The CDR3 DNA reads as TGCAGTGCTAGATTGCAAGAGACCCAGTACTTC. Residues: CSARLQETQYF.

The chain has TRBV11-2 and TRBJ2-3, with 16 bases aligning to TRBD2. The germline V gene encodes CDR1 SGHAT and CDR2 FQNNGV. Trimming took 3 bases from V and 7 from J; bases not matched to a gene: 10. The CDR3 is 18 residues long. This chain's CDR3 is CASSFGTGTSGRANTQYF. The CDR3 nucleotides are TGTGCCAGCAGCTTTGGGACCGGGACTAGCGGGAGGGCAAATACGCAGTATTTT.

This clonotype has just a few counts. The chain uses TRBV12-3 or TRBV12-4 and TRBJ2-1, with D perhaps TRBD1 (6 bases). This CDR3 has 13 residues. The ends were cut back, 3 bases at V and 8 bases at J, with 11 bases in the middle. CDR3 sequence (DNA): TGTGCCAGCAGTTTTCAGGGGCGCGATGAGCAGTTCTTC. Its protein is CASSFQGRDEQFF.

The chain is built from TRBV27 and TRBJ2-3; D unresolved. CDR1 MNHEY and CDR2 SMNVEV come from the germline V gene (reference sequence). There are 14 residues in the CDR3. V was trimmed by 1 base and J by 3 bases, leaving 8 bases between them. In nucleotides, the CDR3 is TGTGCCAGCAGTTTATACCAGGCTACAGATACGCAGTATTTT. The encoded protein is CASSLYQATDTQYF.

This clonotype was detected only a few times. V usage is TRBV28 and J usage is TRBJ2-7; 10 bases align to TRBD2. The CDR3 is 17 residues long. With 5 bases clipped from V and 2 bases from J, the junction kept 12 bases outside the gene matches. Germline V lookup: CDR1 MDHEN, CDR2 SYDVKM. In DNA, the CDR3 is TGTGCCAGCAGTCCAACCCTTAGGACTAGCGGTACCTACGAGCAGTACTTC. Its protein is CASSPTLRTSGTYEQYF.

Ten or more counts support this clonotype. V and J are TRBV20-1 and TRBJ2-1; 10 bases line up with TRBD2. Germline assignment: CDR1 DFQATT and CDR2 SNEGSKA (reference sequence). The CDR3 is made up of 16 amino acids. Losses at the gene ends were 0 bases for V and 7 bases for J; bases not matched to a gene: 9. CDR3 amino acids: CSARDLAGVFINEQFF. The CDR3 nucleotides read TGCAGTGCTAGAGATCTAGCGGGAGTCTTTATAAATGAGCAGTTCTTC.